This T cell receptor beta chain derives from a study of spatial heterogeneity in lung cancer. The time point was: sample taken at primary tumor resection. Unsorted samples of tumor, nontumor lung or frozen PBMC had their whole RNA sequenced. The donors were 72 patients with non-small cell lung cancer that was early-stage and untreated. Via MiXCR, TCRdb re-called the 5' RACE reads, giving one row per CDR3 protein. The top ten hold about 9.9% of the sample, which has about 39,000 distinct CDR3 sequences, less than 6% seen once. Only a few counts were recorded for this clonotype. What it binds is not known. CDR1 and CDR2 from the germline V gene are MNHEY and SVGEGT. Trimming removed 6 bases at V and 3 bases at J, with 18 bases between. The CDR3 covers 16 residues. Overall study findings and caveats: Whereas they appeared in blood less at follow-up, ubiquitous expanded tumor TCRs appeared there more at resection.

This receptor was taken from a male donor with early-stage non-small cell lung cancer. The sample in question was PBMCs, obtained at surgery. The V and J genes are TRBV6-2 or TRBV6-3 and TRBJ1-5; D is ambiguous. The chain's CDR3 is CASSHHSPRNNQPQHF. In DNA, the CDR3 is TGTGCCAGCAGCCACCATTCCCCACGTAACAATCAGCCCCAGCATTTT.